These 10 T cell receptor beta chains originate from one sample sequenced in a study of blood T cell repertoires in COVID-19. Profiled with immunoSEQ multiplex PCR; TCRdb holds only in-frame clones, not every one. The sample includes 250,000 or so clones, more than 75% seen only once; the top ten take 0.9% to 1%. Sample: peripheral blood. The origin of the receptors is a middle-aged woman who had recovered from COVID-19.

V is TRBV30 and J is TRBJ2-1; 7 bases line up with TRBD1. The CDR3 contains 13 residues. The junction had 8 bases not matched to a gene; V was cut back by 3 bases and J by 9 bases. Germline V gene data show CDR1 as GTSNPN and CDR2 as SVGIG (reference sequence). DNA of the CDR3: TGTGCCTGGAGGCGGACAGGCCTGGGTGAGCAGTTCTTC. The encoded protein is CAWRRTGLGEQFF.

The rearrangement uses TRBV7-2 and TRBJ2-3; TRBD1 matches 7 bases. CDR3 length equals 15 residues. CDR1 and CDR2 (germline): SGHTA, FQGNSA. V shed 3 bases, J shed 3 bases, and the junction held 6 bases outside the gene matches. Written as DNA, the CDR3 is TGTGCCAGCAGCTTCGGCCCAGGGGGTACAGATACGCAGTATTTT. Its translation is CASSFGPGGTDTQYF.

This clone came up a few times. The rearrangement links TRBV6-2 or TRBV6-3 to TRBJ2-3, with D unresolved. The V end lost 0 bases, the J end lost 2 bases, and 15 bases lay between the germline ends. Germline CDR1 MNHEY, CDR2 SVGEGT. The length of the CDR3 is 17 residues. This CDR3 reads CASSYSIPGAFTDTQYF. The CDR3 nucleotides are TGTGCCAGCAGTTACTCGATTCCGGGTGCCTTCACAGATACGCAGTATTTT.

Points on this clone: This sample also contains other DNA sequences that code for the same CDR3. The chain recombines TRBV6-2 or TRBV6-3 with TRBJ2-3, with 13 positions matching TRBD2. Germline loops: CDR1 MNHEY, CDR2 SVGEGT. The V gene end was trimmed by 5 bases and the J gene end by 4 bases; junction bases not matched to a gene: 6. The CDR3 extends over 16 amino acids. The CDR3 spells CASSTRTSGSPDTQYF. The DNA for the CDR3 is TGTGCCAGCAGTACCCGGACTAGCGGGAGCCCAGATACGCAGTATTTT.

The chain couples TRBV3-1 (or the pseudogene TRBV3-2) to TRBJ1-2, with D tentatively TRBD1 (6 bases). Germline-derived CDR1 and CDR2 are LGHDT and YNNKEL (reference sequence). The CDR3 has 15 amino acids. Trimming shortened V by 4 bases and J by 2 bases, and 14 bases separated the two germline ends. CDR3 amino acids: CASSRGAGANYGYTF. The DNA of the CDR3 is TGTGCCAGCAGCCGTGGGGCAGGGGCCAACTATGGCTACACCTTC.

The genes are TRBV25-1 and TRBJ1-6, with TRBD1 identical over 7 bases. The CDR3 length is 14 residues. V was pared by 7 bases and J by 8 bases, with 8 bases of the junction left unmatched. The germline gives CDR1 MGHDK, CDR2 SYGVNS. CDR3 protein: CASTVQGGDSPLHF. As DNA, the CDR3 is TGTGCCAGCACTGTCCAGGGGGGCGATTCACCCCTCCACTTT.

This chain joins TRBV29-1 and TRBJ2-1, with 10 positions matching TRBD1. The germline V gene has CDR1 SQVTM and CDR2 ANQGSEA. This CDR3 has 13 amino acids. Trimming took 6 bases from V and 5 from J; bases not matched to a gene: 4. The CDR3 DNA is TGCAGCGTGGGGACAGGGGCAAACAATGAGCAGTTCTTC. It codes for CSVGTGANNEQFF.

The chain carries TRBV6-6 and TRBJ1-3; D uncertain. This CDR3 comprises 13 residues. The V and J ends lost 6 bases and 4 bases respectively, with 10 bases between them. Germline V gene lookup returns CDR1 MNHNY and CDR2 SVGAGI (reference sequence). Here the CDR3 reads CASRDSSGNTIYF. The DNA of the CDR3 is TGTGCCAGCAGGGACTCATCCGGAAACACCATATATTTT.

V usage is TRBV11-2 and J usage is TRBJ1-1; D not certain. Germline V gene sequence: CDR1 SGHAT, CDR2 FQNNGV. The CDR3 contains 14 residues. Between the trimmed V and J ends, which lost 3 bases and 0 bases, there was a span of 8 bases. The CDR3 reads CASSFGVMNTEAFF. The CDR3 DNA follows: TGTGCCAGCAGCTTCGGGGTCATGAACACTGAAGCTTTCTTT.

This chain links TRBV30 with TRBJ2-5; 13 bases match TRBD2. Per the germline V gene, CDR1 is GTSNPN and CDR2 is SVGIG (reference sequence). The CDR3 is made up of 16 amino acids. With 2 bases clipped from V and 2 bases from J, the junction kept 5 bases outside the gene matches. As DNA, the CDR3 is TGTGCCTGGAGTAGACTAGCGGGAGGCAAACAAGAGACCCAGTACTTC. Its protein is CAWSRLAGGKQETQYF.